The clone carrying this TCR beta chain was seen more than once but under ten times. The data were obtained in a study of patients and donors after allogeneic stem cell transplantation. One entry per CDR3 protein, called by TCRdb with MiXCR from the RT-PCR reads. The data contain about a million distinct CDR3 sequences, approximately 18% of them seen just once; the ten biggest clones take up approximately 5.9%. The germline V gene has CDR1 SGDLS and CDR2 YYNGEE. The CDR3 length is 15 residues. The J segment lost 0 bases and the V segment lost 2 bases, leaving 5 bases of the junction unmatched. This chain connects TRBV9 to TRBJ2-7, with 7 bases fitting TRBD1. The source of this sequence is a human donor who was either an allogeneic HSCT recipient or a stem cell or donor lymphocyte infusion donor (not recorded which). It is not recorded whose cells these are; they may come from a transplant donor. Material for sequencing was blood, either unsorted or a sorted T cell fraction (not recorded which). The CDR3 DNA follows: TGTGCCAGCAGCGTGGACAGGAGAAGCTCCTACGAGCAGTACTTC. Amino acid sequence: CASSVDRRSSYEQYF.